This passage covers 10 T cell receptor beta chains from one sample sequenced in a study of tissue T cells after allogeneic stem cell transplantation. Stated time point: mouse harvest day 7 after allogeneic transplant. Mouse grafts combined 10^7 T-cell-depleted bone marrow cells with 10^6 splenic CD5+ T cells. The table came from immunoSEQ multiplex PCR; TCRdb's copy has only in-frame clones and leaves some out. The sample holds some 1,300 clones, about 50% seen once. Sequencing was performed on liver tissue. All receptors come from a female BALB/c mouse given C57BL/6 T cells with graft-versus-host disease after an allogeneic hematopoietic cell transplant.

A word on this clone: Gene names refer to mouse genes. Read sequence stops 1 residue before the CDR3 end, and the germline J gene provides the missing end. This chain uses TRBV16 with TRBJ2-1; TRBD2 aligns across 10 bases. Per the germline V gene, CDR1 is SGHSA and CDR2 is FRNQAP. The V and J ends lost 5 bases and 1 base, in that order; junction bases with no gene match: 5. CDR3 length: 16 residues. The CDR3 region is CASSLDWGVNYAEQFF. The CDR3 DNA, read in part, is TGTGCAAGCAGCCTCGACTGGGGGGTCAACTATGCTGAGCAGTTC. Together with reference TRBV16 and TRBJ2-1, the CDR3 gives the full variable domain: NAGVIQTPRHKVTGKGQEATLWCEPISGHSAVFWYRQTIVQGLEFLTYFRNQAPIDDSGMPKERFSAQMPNQSHSTLKIQSTQPQDSAVYLCASSLDWGVNYAEQFFGPGTRLTVL.

On this clone itself: Gene names and germline match the mouse. The observed sequence ends 1 residue before the CDR3 terminus, with the missing tail filled in from the germline J gene. The rearrangement joins TRBV26 to TRBJ2-1; D is undetermined. CDR1 is KGHPV, CDR2 FQNQEV, per germline (reference sequence). The V gene lost 2 bases and the J gene lost 2 bases, with 4 bases spanning the gap. The CDR3 sequence is 13 residues long. CDR3 DNA, as far as it was read: TGTGCCAGCAGTCTGACAGACTATGCTGAGCAGTTC. Protein sequence: CASSLTDYAEQF. The entire CDR3 protein reads CASSLTDYAEQFF.

As concerns this clone: Gene names follow the mouse nomenclature. Read sequence stops 1 residue before the CDR3 end, and the germline J gene provides the missing end. This chain uses TRBV23 with TRBJ2-7; TRBD1 was called by the table and not checked on the DNA. Germline values: CDR1 KGHTA, CDR2 FQNQQP. This CDR3 has 13 residues. Here the CDR3 reads CSSSPRDIYEQYF. Partial CDR3 DNA: TGCTCCAGCAGTCCTCGGGACATCTATGAACAGTAC. The full variable domain, completed using reference TRBV23 and TRBJ2-7, is DAAVTQKPRYLIKMKGQEAEMKCIPEKGHTAVFWYQQKQSKELKFLIYFQNQQPLDQIDMVKERFSAVCPSSSLCSLGIRTCEAEDSALYLCSSSPRDIYEQYFGPGTRLTVL.

In the case of this clone: Each gene name is a mouse one. The DNA ends 1 residue before the CDR3 does, and the rest of the CDR3 is filled in from the germline J gene. The chain is built from TRBV12-1 and TRBJ2-5, with 10 bases fitting TRBD2. J gave up 3 bases and V 4 bases, and 3 bases lay outside the gene matches. CDR1 is SGHSN, CDR2 HYEKVE, per germline. This CDR3 has 14 residues. The DNA read from the CDR3 is TGTGCCAGCTCCCCGGGACTGGGGCAAGACACCCAGTAC. Its translation is CASSPGLGQDTQY. The entire CDR3 sequence reads CASSPGLGQDTQYF.

On this clone: The germline and genes are mouse ones. From the germline J gene comes the end of the CDR3, since the read stops 1 residue before it. The chain carries TRBV1 and TRBJ1-5; 11 bases fit TRBD1. Germline lookup yields CDR1 NSQYPW and CDR2 LRSPGD (reference sequence). J lost 7 bases, V lost 4 bases, and 1 base had no gene match. The CDR3 has 13 residues. CDR3 bases read: TGCACCTGCAGTGAGGGACAGGGGGCAGCTCCGCTT. Translation gives CTCSEGQGAAPL. Given in full, the CDR3 is CTCSEGQGAAPLF. The full variable domain, in which reference TRBV1 and TRBJ1-5 provide the parts outside the CDR3, is VTLLEQNPRWRLVPRGQAVNLRCILKNSQYPWMSWYQQDLQKQLQWLFTLRSPGDKEVKSLPGADYLATRVTDTELRLQVANMSQGRTLYCTCSEGQGAAPLFGEGTRLSVL.

This clone was seen a handful of times. Germline and genes here are mouse. The CDR3 end falls 1 residue outside the read, so it is completed with the germline J gene. The chain employs TRBV17 and TRBJ2-1, with TRBD2 identical over 11 bases. Germline V lookup: CDR1 MNHDT, CDR2 YYDKIL. The V and J ends lost 3 bases and 4 bases, in that order; junction bases with no gene match: 2. The length of the CDR3 is 15 residues. The CDR3 loop reads CASSRGDWGYAEQFF. The sequenced part of the CDR3 DNA is TGTGCTAGCAGTAGGGGGGACTGGGGGTATGCTGAGCAGTTC.

To note about this clone: Gene names and germline match the mouse. The CDR3 is cut off 1 residue early in the read; its end comes from the germline J gene. The rearrangement joins TRBV26 to TRBJ2-2; D unclear. This CDR3 contains 14 residues. Trimming cost V 3 bases and J 3 bases, with 8 bases left between them. Per the germline V gene, CDR1 is KGHPV and CDR2 is FQNQEV (reference sequence). This CDR3 is CASSLEADTGQLYF. The part of the CDR3 DNA that was read is TGTGCCAGCAGTCTTGAGGCAGACACCGGGCAGCTCTAC.

Concerning this clone itself: Mouse germline and gene names are used. The read ends 1 residue before the CDR3 terminus; that terminus is restored from the germline J gene. This chain uses TRBV12-1 with TRBJ1-3; TRBD1 aligns across 7 bases. V lost 3 bases, J lost 1 base, and 2 bases stayed unmatched. The CDR3 spans 14 residues. CDR1 and CDR2 (germline): SGHSN, HYEKVE. This chain's CDR3 is CASSSTGSGNTLYF. CDR3 DNA (partial): TGTGCCAGCTCTTCGACAGGGTCTGGAAATACGCTCTAT.

Of note for this clone: Here the gene names and germline are mouse. CDR3 DNA, as far as it was read: TGTGCCAGCAGCTTAGCCCCGGCCTACCAAGACACCCAGTAC. Its translation: CASSLAPAYQDTQY. The full CDR3 reads CASSLAPAYQDTQYF. The V call is TRBV3, the J call TRBJ2-5; D is undetermined. The read ends 1 residue early relative to the CDR3; the germline J gene fills the gap. Germline V gene lookup returns CDR1 SNHLY and CDR2 FYNGKV (reference sequence). This CDR3 spans 15 amino acids. The ends were cut back, 0 bases at V and 1 base at J, with 8 bases in the middle.

As to this clone: Gene and germline names: mouse. The CDR3 end is not reached by the read, which stops 1 residue before it; the germline J gene fills it in. The rearrangement uses TRBV12-2 and TRBJ2-3; D might be TRBD2 (5 bases). V was clipped by 0 bases and J by 0 bases, with 6 bases between them. The CDR3 is 14 amino acids. Germline CDR1 and CDR2: SGHLS and HYDKME. The sequenced CDR3 bases are TGTGCCAGCTCTCTCAGACTGAGTGCAGAAACGCTGTAT. This encodes CASSLRLSAETLY. The whole CDR3 is CASSLRLSAETLYF.